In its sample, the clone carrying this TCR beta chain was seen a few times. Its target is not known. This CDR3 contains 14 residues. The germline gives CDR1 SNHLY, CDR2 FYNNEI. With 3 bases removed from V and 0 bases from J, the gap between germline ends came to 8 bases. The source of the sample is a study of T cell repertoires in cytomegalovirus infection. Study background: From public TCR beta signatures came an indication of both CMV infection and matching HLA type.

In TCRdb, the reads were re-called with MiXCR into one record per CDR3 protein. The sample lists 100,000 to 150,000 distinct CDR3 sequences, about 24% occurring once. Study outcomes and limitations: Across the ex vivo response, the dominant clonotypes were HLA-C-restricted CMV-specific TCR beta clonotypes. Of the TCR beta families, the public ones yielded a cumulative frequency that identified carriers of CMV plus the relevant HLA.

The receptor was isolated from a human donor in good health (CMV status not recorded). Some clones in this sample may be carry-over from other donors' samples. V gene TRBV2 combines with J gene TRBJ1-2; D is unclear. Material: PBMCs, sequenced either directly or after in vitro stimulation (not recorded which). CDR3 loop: CASSDGFSNYGYTF. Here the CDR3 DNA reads TGTGCCAGCAGTGACGGATTTTCTAACTATGGCTACACCTTC. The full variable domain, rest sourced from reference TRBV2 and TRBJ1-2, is EPEVTQTPSHQVTQMGQEVILRCVPISNHLYFYWYRQILGQKVEFLVSFYNNEISEKSEIFDDQFSVERPDGSNFTLKIRSTKLEDSAMYFCASSDGFSNYGYTFGSGTRLTVV.